Below, 12 T cell receptor beta chains from the same sample are listed, as sequenced in a study of T cells in Graves' hyperthyroidism and ophthalmopathy. There were TCR beta CDR3 regions amplified from RNA transcripts. HTBI primers were employed in a first-round RT-PCR of the TCR CDR3. TCRdb passed the multiplex PCR reads through MiXCR, listing each CDR3 protein once. This table holds around 450,000 distinct CDR3 sequences, approximately 15% found once. Sequences were obtained from blood. The source of these receptors is a woman aged 18-29 years with Graves' hyperthyroidism.

The table lists this clonotype with many counts. V is TRBV20-1 and J is TRBJ2-5, with 12 bases that match TRBD2. Trimming removed 0 bases from V and 2 bases from J; junction bases left unmatched: 7. The CDR3 has 17 amino acids. CDR1 is DFQATT and CDR2 is SNEGSKA in the germline V gene (reference sequence). This chain's CDR3 is CSARDGLAGGLQETQYF. CDR3 nucleotides: TGCAGTGCTAGAGATGGGCTAGCGGGAGGGCTGCAAGAGACCCAGTACTTC.

This clonotype occurred many times. V and J are TRBV11-1 and TRBJ2-7; no definite D call. CDR1 is SGHAT and CDR2 is FQDESV in the germline V gene (reference sequence). V lost 5 bases and J lost 0, with 11 bases in between. CDR3 length: 14 residues. DNA for the CDR3: TGTGCCAGCAGCGACCGATTTCGCTCCTACGAGCAGTACTTC. This codes for CASSDRFRSYEQYF.

This clonotype was seen ten or more times. The chain has TRBV4-2 and TRBJ2-7; the D gene could be TRBD1 or TRBD2 (5 bases each). Trimming stripped 2 bases from V and 6 bases from J, with 20 bases between. This CDR3 region has 16 residues. Germline CDR1 LGHNA, CDR2 YNFKEQ. This chain's CDR3 is CASSQRWTGPEGEQYF. CDR3 bases: TGTGCCAGCAGCCAAAGGTGGACGGGGCCCGAGGGCGAGCAGTACTTC.

This clonotype was detected ten times or more. V gene TRBV5-1 combines with J gene TRBJ1-2; D might be TRBD1 (5 bases). Trimming removed 0 bases from V and 0 bases from J, with 15 bases in between. The CDR3 has 17 residues. Germline V gives CDR1 SGHRS, CDR2 YFSETQ. The CDR3 is CASSLVPIDSPNYGYTF. The CDR3 DNA reads TGCGCCAGCAGCTTGGTTCCCATTGACAGCCCTAACTATGGCTACACCTTC.

The table lists this clonotype with many counts. The V call is TRBV10-3, the J call TRBJ1-5, with 7 bases identical to TRBD1. Unmatched junction bases numbered 6, after V lost 2 bases and J lost 8 bases. CDR3 length equals 14 residues. Germline values: CDR1 ENHRY, CDR2 SYGVKD. This CDR3 is CAISEGTVGEPQHF. The CDR3 region has the DNA TGTGCCATCAGTGAGGGGACAGTGGGGGAGCCCCAGCATTTT.

This clonotype was counted between two and nine times. The CDR3 DNA follows: TGTGCCACCTCCCGGGGGCCAGATACGCAGTATTTT. This encodes CATSRGPDTQYF. This chain joins TRBV2 and TRBJ2-3; D may correspond to TRBD1 or TRBD2 (6 bases each). Germline CDR1 is SNHLY and CDR2 is FYNNEI. CDR3 length equals 12 residues. Trimming removed 10 bases from V and 4 bases from J, with 12 bases in between.

This clonotype appeared many times. The chain employs TRBV11-1 and TRBJ2-5, with TRBD1 identical over 9 bases. The CDR3 sequence is 16 residues long. Germline-derived CDR1 and CDR2 are SGHAT and FQDESV (reference sequence). With 3 bases clipped from V and 5 bases from J, the junction kept 10 bases outside the gene matches. CDR3 coding DNA: TGTGCCAGCAGCTTGGAGGGACAGGGCTTCTTGGAGACCCAGTACTTC. This codes for CASSLEGQGFLETQYF.

This clonotype was seen ten or more times. The chain uses TRBV30 and TRBJ2-2, with TRBD1 matching 10 bases. This CDR3 contains 16 residues. Per the germline V gene, CDR1 is GTSNPN and CDR2 is SVGIG (reference sequence). V was clipped by 4 bases and J by 7 bases; unmatched bases: 12. The CDR3 region has the DNA TGTGCCTGGACCGCCGGGACAGGGGCTGAGGGCGGGGAGCTGTTTTTT. Translating gives CAWTAGTGAEGGELFF. Together with reference TRBV30 and TRBJ2-2, the CDR3 gives the full variable domain: SQTIHQWPATLVQPVGSPLSLECTVEGTSNPNLYWYRQAAGRGLQLLFYSVGIGQISSEVPQNLSASRPQDRQFILSSKKLLLSDSGFYLCAWTAGTGAEGGELFFGEGSRLTVL.

This clonotype was seen repeatedly, ten times or more. The chain is built from TRBV6-1 and TRBJ2-5, with D possibly called TRBD1 or TRBD2 (5 bases each). The CDR3 has 13 residues. Germline V gene sequence: CDR1 MNHNS, CDR2 SASEGT. Trimming left V 5 bases short and J 4 bases short, with 11 bases between. As DNA, the CDR3 is TGTGCCAGCAGTACTCTAGGGACAGAGACCCAGTACTTC. It yields the protein CASSTLGTETQYF.

This clonotype was seen a handful of times. A much bigger clone sits one base away, suggesting this may be a read error. J is TRBJ2-7 and V is TRBV10-3; no clear D gene. This CDR3 region has 13 residues. V lost 0 bases to trimming and J lost 6 bases, with 9 bases between them. From germline, CDR1 is ENHRY and CDR2 SYGVKD. CDR3 sequence reads: CAISESILSEQYF. The CDR3 nucleotides read TGTGCCATCAGTGAGTCTATATTATCCGAGCAGTACTTC.

CDR3 bases: TGTGCCAGCAGCCTCAGGTGGGGGGGGGCGGAGGAGCAGTACTTC. It encodes CASSLRWGGAEEQYF. V usage is TRBV9 and J usage is TRBJ2-7, with D perhaps TRBD2 (7 bases). Germline-derived CDR1 and CDR2 are SGDLS and YYNGEE. V shed 4 bases and J shed 7 bases, with 21 bases lying between them. The CDR3 spans 15 residues.

In this sample, this clonotype turned up a few times. The chain combines TRBV29-1 with TRBJ2-2; D is undetermined. The V end was cut by 5 bases, the J end by 5 bases, with 12 bases between. Per the germline V gene, CDR1 is SQVTM and CDR2 is ANQGSEA. This CDR3 has 13 residues. The CDR3 sequence is CSVPDPETGELFF. CDR3 coding DNA: TGCAGCGTTCCCGACCCCGAAACCGGGGAGCTGTTTTTT.